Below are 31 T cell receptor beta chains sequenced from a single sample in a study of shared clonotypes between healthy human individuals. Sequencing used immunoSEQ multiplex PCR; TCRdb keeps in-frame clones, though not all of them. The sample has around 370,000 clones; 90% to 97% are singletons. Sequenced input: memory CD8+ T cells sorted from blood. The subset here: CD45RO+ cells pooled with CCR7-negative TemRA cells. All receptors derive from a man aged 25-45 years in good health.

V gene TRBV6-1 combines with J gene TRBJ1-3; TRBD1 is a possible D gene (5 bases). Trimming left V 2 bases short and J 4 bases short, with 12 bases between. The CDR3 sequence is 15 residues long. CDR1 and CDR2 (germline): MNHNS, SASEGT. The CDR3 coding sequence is TGTGCCAGCAGTGAATGGGGGGGAGCGGGAAACACCATATATTTT. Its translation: CASSEWGGAGNTIYF.

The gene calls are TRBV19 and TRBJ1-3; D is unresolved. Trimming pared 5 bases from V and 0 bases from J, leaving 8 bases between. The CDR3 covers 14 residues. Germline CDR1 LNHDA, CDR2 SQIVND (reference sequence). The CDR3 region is CASSSKLSGNTIYF. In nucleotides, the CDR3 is TGTGCCAGTAGTTCTAAACTCTCTGGAAACACCATATATTTT.

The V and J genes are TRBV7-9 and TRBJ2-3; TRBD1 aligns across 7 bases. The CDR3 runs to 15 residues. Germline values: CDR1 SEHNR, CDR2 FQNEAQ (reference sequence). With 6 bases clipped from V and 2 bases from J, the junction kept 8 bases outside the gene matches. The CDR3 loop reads CASSYYRGFTDTQYF. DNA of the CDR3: TGTGCCAGCAGTTACTACAGGGGCTTCACAGATACGCAGTATTTT.

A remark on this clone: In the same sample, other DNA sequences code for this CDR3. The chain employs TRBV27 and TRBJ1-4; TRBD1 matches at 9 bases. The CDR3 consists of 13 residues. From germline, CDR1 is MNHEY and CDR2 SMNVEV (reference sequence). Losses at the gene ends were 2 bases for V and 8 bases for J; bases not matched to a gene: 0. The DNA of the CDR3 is TGTGCCAGCAGTTTAACAGGGGGCGAAAAACTGTTTTTT. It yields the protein CASSLTGGEKLFF.

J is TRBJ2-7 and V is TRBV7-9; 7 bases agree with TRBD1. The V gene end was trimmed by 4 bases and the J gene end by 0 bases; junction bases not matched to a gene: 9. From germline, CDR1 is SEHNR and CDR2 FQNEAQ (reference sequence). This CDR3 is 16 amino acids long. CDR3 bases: TGTGCCAGCAGCTCGCCAGGTCGGGACAGCTCCTACGAGCAGTACTTC. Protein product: CASSSPGRDSSYEQYF.

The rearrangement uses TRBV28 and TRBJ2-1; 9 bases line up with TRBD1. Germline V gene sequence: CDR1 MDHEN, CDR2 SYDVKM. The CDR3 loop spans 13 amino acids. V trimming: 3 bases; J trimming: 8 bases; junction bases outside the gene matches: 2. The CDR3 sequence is CASSFTGGDEQFF. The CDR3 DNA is TGTGCCAGCAGTTTTACAGGGGGCGATGAGCAGTTCTTC.

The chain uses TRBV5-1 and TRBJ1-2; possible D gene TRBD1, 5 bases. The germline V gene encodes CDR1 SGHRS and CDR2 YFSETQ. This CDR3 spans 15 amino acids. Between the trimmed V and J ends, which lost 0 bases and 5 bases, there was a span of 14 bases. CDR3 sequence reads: CASSLAPRANYGYTF. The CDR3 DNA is TGCGCCAGCAGCTTGGCACCCAGGGCGAATTATGGCTACACCTTC.

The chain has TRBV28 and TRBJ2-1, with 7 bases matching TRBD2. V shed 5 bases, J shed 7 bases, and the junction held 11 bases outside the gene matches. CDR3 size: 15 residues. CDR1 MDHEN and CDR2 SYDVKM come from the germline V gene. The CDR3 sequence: CASSPVAGVRNEQFF. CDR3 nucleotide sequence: TGTGCCAGCAGTCCCGTGGCGGGAGTTAGGAATGAGCAGTTCTTC.

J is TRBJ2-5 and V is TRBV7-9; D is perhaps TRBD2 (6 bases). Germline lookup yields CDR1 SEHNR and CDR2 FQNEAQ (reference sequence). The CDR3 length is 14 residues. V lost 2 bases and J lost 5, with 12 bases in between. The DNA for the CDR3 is TGTGCCAGCAGCTTAACTTTGGGGAGGGAGACCCAGTACTTC. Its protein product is CASSLTLGRETQYF.

CDR3 in DNA: TGCGCCTCTAGGGCACTAGCGAACTACAATGAGCAGTTCTTC. Translation: CASRALANYNEQFF. The chain carries TRBV10-2 and TRBJ2-1; 7 positions match TRBD2. CDR1 WSHSY and CDR2 SAAADI come from the germline V gene. Trimming took 11 bases from V and 3 from J; bases not matched to a gene: 10. CDR3 length equals 14 residues.

The CDR3 DNA is TGTGCCAGCAGCGCGACAGATTCCTACGAGCAGTACTTC. Its translation is CASSATDSYEQYF. This sequence joins TRBV28 and TRBJ2-7; weak D call: TRBD1 (5 bases). Germline CDR1 and CDR2: MDHEN and SYDVKM. V was trimmed by 6 bases and J by 1 base, leaving 10 bases between them. There are 13 residues in the CDR3.

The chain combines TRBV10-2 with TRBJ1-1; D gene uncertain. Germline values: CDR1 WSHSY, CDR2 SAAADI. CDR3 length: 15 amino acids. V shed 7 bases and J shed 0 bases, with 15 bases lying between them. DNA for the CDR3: TGCGCCAGCATGGGAGGGCTCCTGATGAACACTGAAGCTTTCTTT. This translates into CASMGGLLMNTEAFF.

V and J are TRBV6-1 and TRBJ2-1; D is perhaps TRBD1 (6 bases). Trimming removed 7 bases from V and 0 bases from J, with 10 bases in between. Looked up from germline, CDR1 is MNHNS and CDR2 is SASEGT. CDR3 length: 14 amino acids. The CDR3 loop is CASTTGPSYNEQFF. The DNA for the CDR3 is TGTGCCAGCACCACAGGGCCCTCCTACAATGAGCAGTTCTTC.

The DNA of the CDR3 is TGTGCCAGCAGTCGTTACTACAGGGGGCGCGCAGATACGCAGTATTTT. Its translation is CASSRYYRGRADTQYF. J is TRBJ2-3 and V is TRBV27; the match to TRBD1 covers 9 bases. V trimming: 5 bases; J trimming: 4 bases; junction bases outside the gene matches: 10. The germline V gene has CDR1 MNHEY and CDR2 SMNVEV (reference sequence). CDR3 length equals 16 residues.

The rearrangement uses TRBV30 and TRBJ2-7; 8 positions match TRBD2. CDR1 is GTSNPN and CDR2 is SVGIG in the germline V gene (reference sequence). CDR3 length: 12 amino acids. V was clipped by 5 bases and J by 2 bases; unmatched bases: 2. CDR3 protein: CAWEGLAYEQYF. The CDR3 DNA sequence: TGTGCCTGGGAGGGACTAGCCTACGAGCAGTACTTC. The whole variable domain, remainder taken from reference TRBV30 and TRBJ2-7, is SQTIHQWPATLVQPVGSPLSLECTVEGTSNPNLYWYRQAAGRGLQLLFYSVGIGQISSEVPQNLSASRPQDRQFILSSKKLLLSDSGFYLCAWEGLAYEQYFGPGTRLTVT.

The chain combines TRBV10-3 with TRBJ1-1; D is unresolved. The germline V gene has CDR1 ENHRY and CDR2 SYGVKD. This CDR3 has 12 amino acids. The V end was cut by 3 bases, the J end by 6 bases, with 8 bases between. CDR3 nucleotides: TGTGCCATCAGTGACGGAGGTTCTGAAGCTTTCTTT. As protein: CAISDGGSEAFF.

CDR3 sequence reads: CASSPTSGGYEQYF. The DNA for the CDR3 is TGTGCCAGCAGTCCTACTAGCGGCGGCTACGAGCAGTACTTC. V gene TRBV6-5 combines with J gene TRBJ2-7; TRBD2 aligns across 8 bases. The CDR3 runs to 14 residues. The junction had 6 bases not matched to a gene; V was cut back by 5 bases and J by 3 bases. From germline, CDR1 is MNHEY and CDR2 SVGAGI.

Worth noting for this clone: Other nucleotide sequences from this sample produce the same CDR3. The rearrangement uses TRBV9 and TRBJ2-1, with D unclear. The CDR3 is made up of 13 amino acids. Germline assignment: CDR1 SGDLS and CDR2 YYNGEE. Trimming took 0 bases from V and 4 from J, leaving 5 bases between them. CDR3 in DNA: TGTGCCAGCAGCGTAGACCCGTACAATGAGCAGTTCTTC. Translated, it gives CASSVDPYNEQFF.

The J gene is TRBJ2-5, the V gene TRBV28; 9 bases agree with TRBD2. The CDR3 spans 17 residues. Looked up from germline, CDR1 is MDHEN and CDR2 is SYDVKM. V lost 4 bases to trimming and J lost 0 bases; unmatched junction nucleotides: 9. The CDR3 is CASSWGAASGDQETQYF. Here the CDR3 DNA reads TGTGCCAGCAGTTGGGGGGCGGCTAGCGGGGACCAAGAGACCCAGTACTTC.

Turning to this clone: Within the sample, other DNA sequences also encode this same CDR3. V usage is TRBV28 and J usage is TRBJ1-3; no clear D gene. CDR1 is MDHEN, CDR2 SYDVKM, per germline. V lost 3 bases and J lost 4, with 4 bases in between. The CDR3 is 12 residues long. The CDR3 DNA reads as TGTGCCAGCAGTTTGGCCGGAAACACCATATATTTT. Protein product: CASSLAGNTIYF.

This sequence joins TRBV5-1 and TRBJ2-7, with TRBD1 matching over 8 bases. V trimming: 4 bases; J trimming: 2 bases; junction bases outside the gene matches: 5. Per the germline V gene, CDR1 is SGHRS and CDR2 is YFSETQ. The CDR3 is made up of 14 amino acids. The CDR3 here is CASSEDRDPYEQYF. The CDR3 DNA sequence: TGCGCCAGCAGCGAGGACAGGGACCCCTACGAGCAGTACTTC.

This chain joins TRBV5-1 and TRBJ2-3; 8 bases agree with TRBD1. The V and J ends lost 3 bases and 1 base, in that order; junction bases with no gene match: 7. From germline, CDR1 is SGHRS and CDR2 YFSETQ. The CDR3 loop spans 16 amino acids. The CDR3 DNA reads TGCGCCAGCAGCTCGGTCGGACAGGGAGGCACAGATACGCAGTATTTT. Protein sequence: CASSSVGQGGTDTQYF.

This CDR3 reads CASSLTGLANYGYTF. For the CDR3, the DNA is TGCGCCAGCAGCCTCACAGGGCTAGCTAACTATGGCTACACCTTC. V gene TRBV5-1 combines with J gene TRBJ1-2; TRBD1 might be the D (6 bases). The CDR3 spans 15 residues. The V and J ends lost 4 bases and 0 bases respectively, with 13 bases between them. The germline CDR1 and CDR2 sequences are SGHRS and YFSETQ.

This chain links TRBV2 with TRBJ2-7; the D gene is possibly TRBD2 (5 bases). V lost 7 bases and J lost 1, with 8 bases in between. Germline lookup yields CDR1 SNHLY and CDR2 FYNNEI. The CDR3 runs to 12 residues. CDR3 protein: CASTRESYEQYF. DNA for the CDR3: TGTGCCAGCACGAGGGAGTCCTACGAGCAGTACTTC. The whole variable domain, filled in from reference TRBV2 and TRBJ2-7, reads EPEVTQTPSHQVTQMGQEVILRCVPISNHLYFYWYRQILGQKVEFLVSFYNNEISEKSEIFDDQFSVERPDGSNFTLKIRSTKLEDSAMYFCASTRESYEQYFGPGTRLTVT.

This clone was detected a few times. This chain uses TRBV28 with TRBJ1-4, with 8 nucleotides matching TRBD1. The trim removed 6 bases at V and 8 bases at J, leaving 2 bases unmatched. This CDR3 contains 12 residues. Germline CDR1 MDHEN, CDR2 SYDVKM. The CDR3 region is CASRDRVEKLFF. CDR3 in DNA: TGTGCCAGCAGGGACAGGGTCGAAAAACTGTTTTTT.

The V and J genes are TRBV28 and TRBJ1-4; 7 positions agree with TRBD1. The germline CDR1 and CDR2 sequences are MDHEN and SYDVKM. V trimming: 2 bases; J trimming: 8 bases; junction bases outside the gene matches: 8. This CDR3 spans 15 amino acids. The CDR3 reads CASSLRGPLGEKLFF. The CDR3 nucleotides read TGTGCCAGCAGTTTAAGGGGGCCCTTAGGAGAAAAACTGTTTTTT.

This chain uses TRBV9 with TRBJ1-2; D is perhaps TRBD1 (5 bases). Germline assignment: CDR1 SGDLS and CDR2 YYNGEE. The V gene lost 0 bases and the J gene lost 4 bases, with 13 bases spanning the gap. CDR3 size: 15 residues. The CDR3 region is CASSVGTGPLYGYTF. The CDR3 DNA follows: TGTGCCAGCAGCGTAGGTACAGGTCCTCTCTATGGCTACACCTTC.

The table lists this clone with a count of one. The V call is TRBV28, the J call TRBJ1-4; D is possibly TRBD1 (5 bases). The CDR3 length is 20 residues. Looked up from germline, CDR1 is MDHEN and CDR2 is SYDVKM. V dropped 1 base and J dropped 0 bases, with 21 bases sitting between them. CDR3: CASSLLVGGTRGATNEKLFF. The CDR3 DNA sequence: TGTGCCAGCAGTTTATTGGTCGGGGGGACCCGAGGAGCAACTAATGAAAAACTGTTTTTT.

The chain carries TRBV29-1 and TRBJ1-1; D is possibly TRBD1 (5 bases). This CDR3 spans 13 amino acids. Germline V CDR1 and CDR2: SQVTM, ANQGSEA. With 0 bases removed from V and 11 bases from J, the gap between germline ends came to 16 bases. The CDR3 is CSVEEVWGGLAFF. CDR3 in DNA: TGCAGCGTTGAAGAAGTGTGGGGGGGGTTGGCTTTCTTT. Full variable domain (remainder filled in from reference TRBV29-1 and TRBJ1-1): SAVISQKPSRDICQRGTSLTIQCQVDSQVTMMFWYRQQPGQSLTLIATANQGSEATYESGFVIDKFPISRPNLTFSTLTVSNMSPEDSSIYLCSVEEVWGGLAFFGQGTRLTVV.

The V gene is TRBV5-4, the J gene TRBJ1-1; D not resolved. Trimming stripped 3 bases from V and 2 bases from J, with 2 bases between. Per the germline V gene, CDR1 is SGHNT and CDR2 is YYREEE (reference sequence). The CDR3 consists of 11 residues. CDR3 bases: TGTGCCAGCAGCTCTAACACTGAAGCTTTCTTT. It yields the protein CASSSNTEAFF.

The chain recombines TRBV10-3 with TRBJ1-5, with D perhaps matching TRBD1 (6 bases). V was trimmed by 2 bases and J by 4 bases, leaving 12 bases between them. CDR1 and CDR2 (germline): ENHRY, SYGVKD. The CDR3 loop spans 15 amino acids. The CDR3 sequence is CAISERGTVNQPQHF. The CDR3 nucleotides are TGTGCCATCAGTGAGAGGGGGACGGTTAATCAGCCCCAGCATTTT.